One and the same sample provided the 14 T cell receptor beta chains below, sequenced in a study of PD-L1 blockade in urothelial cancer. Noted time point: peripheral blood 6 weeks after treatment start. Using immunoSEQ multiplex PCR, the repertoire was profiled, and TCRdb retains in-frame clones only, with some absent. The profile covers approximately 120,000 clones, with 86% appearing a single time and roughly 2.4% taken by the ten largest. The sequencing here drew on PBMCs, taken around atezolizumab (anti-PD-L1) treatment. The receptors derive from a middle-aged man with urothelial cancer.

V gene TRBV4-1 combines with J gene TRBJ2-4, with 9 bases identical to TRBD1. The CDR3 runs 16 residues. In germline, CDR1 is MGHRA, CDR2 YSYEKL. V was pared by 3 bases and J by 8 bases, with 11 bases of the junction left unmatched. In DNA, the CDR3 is TGCGCCAGCAGCCAGGCCCCCGGGACAGGGATCTACATTCAGTACTTC. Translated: CASSQAPGTGIYIQYF.

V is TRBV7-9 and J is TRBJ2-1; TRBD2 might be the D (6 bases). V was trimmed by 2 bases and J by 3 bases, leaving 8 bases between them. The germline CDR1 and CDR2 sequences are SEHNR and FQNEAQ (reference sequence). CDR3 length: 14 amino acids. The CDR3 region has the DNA TGTGCCAGCAGCTTAAGCGGGTACTACAATGAGCAGTTCTTC. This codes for CASSLSGYYNEQFF.

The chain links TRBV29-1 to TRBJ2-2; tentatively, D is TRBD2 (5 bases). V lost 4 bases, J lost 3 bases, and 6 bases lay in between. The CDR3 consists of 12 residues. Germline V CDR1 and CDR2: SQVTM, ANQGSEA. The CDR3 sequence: CSVAGYTGELFF. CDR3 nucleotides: TGCAGCGTTGCGGGGTACACCGGGGAGCTGTTTTTT.

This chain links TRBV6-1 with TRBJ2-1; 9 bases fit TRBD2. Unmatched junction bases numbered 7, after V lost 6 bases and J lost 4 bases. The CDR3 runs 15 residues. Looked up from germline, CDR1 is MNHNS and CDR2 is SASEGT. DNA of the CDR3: TGTGCCAGCAGGCCTGGGACTAGCAGATACAATGAGCAGTTCTTC. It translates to CASRPGTSRYNEQFF.

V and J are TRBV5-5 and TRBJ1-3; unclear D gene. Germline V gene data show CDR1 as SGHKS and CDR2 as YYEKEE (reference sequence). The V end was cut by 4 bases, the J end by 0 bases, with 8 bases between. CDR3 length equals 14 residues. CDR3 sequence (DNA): TGTGCCAGCAGCCCACAGCTCTCTGGAAACACCATATATTTT. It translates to CASSPQLSGNTIYF.

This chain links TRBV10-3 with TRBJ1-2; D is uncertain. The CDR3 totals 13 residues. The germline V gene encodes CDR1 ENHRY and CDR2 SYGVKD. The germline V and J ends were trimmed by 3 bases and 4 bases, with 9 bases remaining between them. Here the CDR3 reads CAISDSGIYGYTF. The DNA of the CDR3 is TGTGCCATCAGTGACTCAGGCATCTATGGCTACACCTTC.

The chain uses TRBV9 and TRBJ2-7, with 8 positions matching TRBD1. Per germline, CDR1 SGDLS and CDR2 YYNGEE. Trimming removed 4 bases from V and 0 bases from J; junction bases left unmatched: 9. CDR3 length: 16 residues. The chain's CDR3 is CASSPGTGPFSYEQYF. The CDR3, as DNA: TGTGCCAGCAGCCCCGGGACAGGACCTTTCTCCTACGAGCAGTACTTC.

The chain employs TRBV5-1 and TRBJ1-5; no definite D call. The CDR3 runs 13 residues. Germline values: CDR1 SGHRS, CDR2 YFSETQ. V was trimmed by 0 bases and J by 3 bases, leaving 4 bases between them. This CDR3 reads CASSLGLNQPQHF. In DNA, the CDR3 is TGCGCCAGCAGCTTGGGGCTCAATCAGCCCCAGCATTTT. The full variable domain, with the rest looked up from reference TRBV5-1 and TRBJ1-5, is KAGVTQTPRYLIKTRGQQVTLSCSPISGHRSVSWYQQTPGQGLQFLFEYFSETQRNKGNFPGRFSGRQFSNSRSEMNVSTLELGDSALYLCASSLGLNQPQHFGDGTRLSIL.

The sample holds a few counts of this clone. This CDR3 is CASSFRDYLYNEQFF. CDR3 DNA: TGTGCCAGCAGCTTCCGGGACTACCTCTACAATGAGCAGTTCTTC. The chain links TRBV7-8 to TRBJ2-1, with 7 bases aligning to TRBD2. V shed 3 bases and J 3 bases; nucleotides not matched to a gene: 5. The CDR3 is 15 amino acids. Per the germline V gene, CDR1 is SGHVS and CDR2 is FQNEAQ.

The CDR3 region has the DNA TGTGCCAGCAGCACCAGGACAATCAGCAATCAGCCCCAGCATTTT. Amino acids: CASSTRTISNQPQHF. The chain has TRBV5-6 and TRBJ1-5, with D possibly matching TRBD1 (5 bases). CDR1 and CDR2 (germline): SGHDT, YYEEEE. Trimming stripped 4 bases from V and 1 base from J, with 12 bases between. The CDR3 loop spans 15 amino acids.

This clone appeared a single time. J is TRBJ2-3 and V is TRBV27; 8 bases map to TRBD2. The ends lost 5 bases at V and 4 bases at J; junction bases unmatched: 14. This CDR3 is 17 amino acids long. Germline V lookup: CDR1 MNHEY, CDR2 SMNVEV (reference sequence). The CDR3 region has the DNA TGTGCCAGCAGTAGACAAACCGGGACTAGGTTCCCAGATACGCAGTATTTT. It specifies CASSRQTGTRFPDTQYF.

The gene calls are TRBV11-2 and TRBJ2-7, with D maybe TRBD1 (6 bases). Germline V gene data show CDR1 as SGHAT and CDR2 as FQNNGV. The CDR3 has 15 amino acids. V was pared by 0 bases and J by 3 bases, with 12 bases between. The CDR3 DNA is TGTGCCAGCAGCTTAGATCAAGGGGGACACTACGAGCAGTACTTC. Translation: CASSLDQGGHYEQYF.

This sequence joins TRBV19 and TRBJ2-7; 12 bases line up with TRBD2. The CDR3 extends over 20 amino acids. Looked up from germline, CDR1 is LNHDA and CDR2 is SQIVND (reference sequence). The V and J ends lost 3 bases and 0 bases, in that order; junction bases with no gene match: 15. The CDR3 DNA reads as TGTGCCAGTAGTATCACGTCCAGACTAGCGGGAGTTCCCCACTCCTACGAGCAGTACTTC. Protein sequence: CASSITSRLAGVPHSYEQYF. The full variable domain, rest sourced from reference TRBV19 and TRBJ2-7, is DGGITQSPKYLFRKEGQNVTLSCEQNLNHDAMYWYRQDPGQGLRLIYYSQIVNDFQKGDIAEGYSVSREKKESFPLTVTSAQKNPTAFYLCASSITSRLAGVPHSYEQYFGPGTRLTVT.

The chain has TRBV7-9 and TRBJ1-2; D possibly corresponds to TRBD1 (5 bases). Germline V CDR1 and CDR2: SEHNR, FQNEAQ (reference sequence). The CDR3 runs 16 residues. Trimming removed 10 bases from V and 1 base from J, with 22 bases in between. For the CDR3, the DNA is TGTGCCACCGAAACCACCCGCAGGGAGGGTAACTATGGCTACACCTTC. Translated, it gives CATETTRREGNYGYTF.